These 6 T cell receptor beta chains were all obtained from the same sample, sequenced in a study of shared clonotypes between healthy human individuals. The method was immunoSEQ multiplex PCR; TCRdb's version includes in-frame clones alone and lacks a portion of them. Of approximately 1,000,000 clones listed, 70% to 80% were seen once; the top ten hold approximately 0.9%. Sequencing used memory CD4+ T cells from PBMCs. Sample subset: CD45RA-negative fraction. All receptors come from a man between 18 and 35 years old in good health. Some clones in this sample may be carry-over from other donors' samples.

This chain joins TRBV27 and TRBJ2-2, with D perhaps TRBD1 or TRBD2 (5 bases each). V was clipped by 1 base and J by 7 bases, with 13 bases between them. Germline loops: CDR1 MNHEY, CDR2 SMNVEV (reference sequence). CDR3 length equals 15 residues. The CDR3 spells CASSLFSGADGELFF. In nucleotides, the CDR3 is TGTGCCAGCAGTTTATTTTCCGGGGCTGACGGGGAGCTGTTTTTT.

This clone was seen a single time. The chain carries TRBV6-6 and TRBJ1-1, with D maybe TRBD1 (6 bases). Germline-derived CDR1 and CDR2 are MNHNY and SVGAGI (reference sequence). The V end lost 7 bases, the J end lost 5 bases, and 17 bases lay between the germline ends. The CDR3 spans 14 residues. The CDR3 loop reads CASTKPHTGTEAFF. The CDR3 DNA sequence: TGTGCCAGCACCAAACCCCATACAGGGACTGAAGCTTTCTTT.

The V gene is TRBV27, the J gene TRBJ2-7; 15 nucleotides align to TRBD2. The CDR3 consists of 16 residues. Trimming took 2 bases from V and 6 from J; bases not matched to a gene: 5. The germline V gene has CDR1 MNHEY and CDR2 SMNVEV (reference sequence). CDR3 DNA: TGTGCCAGCAGTTTACAACCGGGACTAGCGGGAGGCGAGCAGTACTTC. Its translation: CASSLQPGLAGGEQYF.

This chain links TRBV28 with TRBJ1-2; possibly TRBD1 for D (5 bases). The CDR3 is 14 residues long. V lost 2 bases and J lost 4, with 11 bases in between. Per the germline V gene, CDR1 is MDHEN and CDR2 is SYDVKM. The chain's CDR3 is CASSLVAGLYGYTF. The CDR3 DNA is TGTGCCAGCAGTTTAGTGGCAGGGCTCTATGGCTACACCTTC.

The DNA for the CDR3 is TGTGCCAGCAGTGAAGCAGGGGTAGGAGGTCAGCCCCAGCATTTT. Protein sequence: CASSEAGVGGQPQHF. The chain joins TRBV2 to TRBJ1-5; D might be TRBD1 (5 bases). Germline CDR1 SNHLY, CDR2 FYNNEI. The ends were cut back, 0 bases at V and 6 bases at J, with 12 bases in the middle. This CDR3 comprises 15 residues.

The V call is TRBV5-1, the J call TRBJ2-6; D remains unclear. V was clipped by 1 base and J by 0 bases, with 5 bases between them. In germline, CDR1 is SGHRS, CDR2 YFSETQ. This CDR3 contains 15 residues. The chain's CDR3 is CASSLLISGANVLTF. Here the CDR3 DNA reads TGCGCCAGCAGCTTGCTCATCTCTGGGGCCAACGTCCTGACTTTC. Variable domain in full (rest from reference TRBV5-1 and TRBJ2-6): KAGVTQTPRYLIKTRGQQVTLSCSPISGHRSVSWYQQTPGQGLQFLFEYFSETQRNKGNFPGRFSGRQFSNSRSEMNVSTLELGDSALYLCASSLLISGANVLTFGAGSRLTVL.